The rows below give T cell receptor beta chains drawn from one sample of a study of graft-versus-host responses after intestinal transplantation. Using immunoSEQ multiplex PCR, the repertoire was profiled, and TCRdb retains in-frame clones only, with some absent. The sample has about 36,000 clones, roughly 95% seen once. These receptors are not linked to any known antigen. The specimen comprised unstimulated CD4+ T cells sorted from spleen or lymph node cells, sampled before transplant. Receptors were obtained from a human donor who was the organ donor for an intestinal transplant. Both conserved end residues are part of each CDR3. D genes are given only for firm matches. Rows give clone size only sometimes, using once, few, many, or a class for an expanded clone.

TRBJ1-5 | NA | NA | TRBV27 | TGTGCCAGCAGTTTAAAGGGGTATCAGCCCCAGCATTTT | CASSLKGYQPQHF
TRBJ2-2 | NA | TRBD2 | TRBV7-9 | TGTGCCAGCAGTTCCCCCCTGCGGGGGGCCCGATTGACCGGGGAGCTGTTTTTT | CASSSPLRGARLTGELFF
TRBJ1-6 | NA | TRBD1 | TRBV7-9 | TGTGCCAGCAGCCTAGGACAGGGTGATAATTCACCCCTCCACTTT | CASSLGQGDNSPLHF
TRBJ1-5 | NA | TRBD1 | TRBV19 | TGTGCCATTCCGGACAGGGTGGGCAATCAGCCCCAGCATTTT | CAIPDRVGNQPQHF
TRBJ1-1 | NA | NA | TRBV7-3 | TGTGCCAGCAGCGCCCTCCGGGGAACTGAAGCTTTCTTT | CASSALRGTEAFF
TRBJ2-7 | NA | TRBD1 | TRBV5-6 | TGTGCCAGCAGCTTGGGTACAGGGGGCGAGCAGTACTTC | CASSLGTGGEQYF
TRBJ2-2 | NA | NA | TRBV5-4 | TGTGCCAGCAGTTCCGTTTCCACCGGGGAGCTGTTTTTT | CASSSVSTGELFF
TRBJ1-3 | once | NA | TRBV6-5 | TGTGCCAGCAGTTACTCTATACGGCGAAACACCATATATTTT | CASSYSIRRNTIYF
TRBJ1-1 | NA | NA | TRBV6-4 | TGTGCCAGCGCTCGAACGGCGAACACTGAAGCTTTCTTT | CASARTANTEAFF
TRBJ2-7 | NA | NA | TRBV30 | TGTGCCTGGAGCGTCCCGGGACTTGCCCCCTACGAGCAGTACTTC | CAWSVPGLAPYEQYF
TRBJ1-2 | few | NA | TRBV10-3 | TGTGCCATCAGTGGCAACAGCCCTAACTATGGCTACACCTTC | CAISGNSPNYGYTF
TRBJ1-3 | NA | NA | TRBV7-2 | TGTGCCAGCAGCTTAGTATGGGGATCGGGAAACACCATATATTTT | CASSLVWGSGNTIYF
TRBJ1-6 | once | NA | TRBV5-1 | TGCGCCAGCAGCTTGGAAGGAAACTCATATAATTCACCCCTCCACTTT | CASSLEGNSYNSPLHF
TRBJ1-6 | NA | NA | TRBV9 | TGTGCCAGCAGCGTAGCAGGGTATAATTCACCCCTCCACTTT | CASSVAGYNSPLHF
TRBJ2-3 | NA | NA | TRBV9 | TGTGCCAGCAGCGTAGCTGGGGGGGGGCCCCTTAGCACAGATACGCAGTATTTT | CASSVAGGGPLSTDTQYF
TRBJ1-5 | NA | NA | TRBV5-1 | TGCGCCAGCAGCCCCAACCCGGACAGCCCCAATCAGCCCCAGCATTTT | CASSPNPDSPNQPQHF
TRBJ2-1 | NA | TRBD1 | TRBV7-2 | TGTGCCAGCAACAGACGGACAGGGGAGTTTAAGGGGAATGAGCAGTTCTTC | CASNRRTGEFKGNEQFF
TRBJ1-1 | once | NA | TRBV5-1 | TGCGCCAGCAGCTTGTTACAGAGCAACACTGAAGCTTTCTTT | CASSLLQSNTEAFF
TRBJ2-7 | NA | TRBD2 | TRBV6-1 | TGTGCCAGCAGTGCCTCGACTAGCGGGGGGACTAAAATCTACGAGCAGTACTTC | CASSASTSGGTKIYEQYF